The rows below give T cell receptor beta chains drawn from one sample of a study of blood T cell repertoires in COVID-19. Profiling relied on immunoSEQ multiplex PCR, and the TCRdb table lists in-frame clones only, not all of them. The sample carries about 140,000 clones, approximately 86% recorded once. Sequenced material: peripheral blood. Every receptor here comes from a human donor in a cohort sampled during active COVID-19. CDR3s include the opening cysteine and the closing phenylalanine or tryptophan. A D gene is named only where the DNA matches it firmly. A row's size may be missing; if present it is once, few, many or a size class.

V	D	size	J	DNA	CDR3
TRBV7-9	-	-	TRBJ1-2	TGTGCCAGCAGCTTAGGAGGCACCCTCAACTATGGCTACACCTTC	CASSLGGTLNYGYTF
TRBV10-1	TRBD2	-	TRBJ2-3	TGCGCCAGCAGTGATCGTGGACTAGCGGGGGGATCTAATACGCAGTATTTT	CASSDRGLAGGSNTQYF
TRBV27	-	-	TRBJ1-2	TGTGCCAGCAGTCAGGGATTTGGGGGCTACACCTTC	CASSQGFGGYTF
TRBV14	TRBD2	-	TRBJ2-1	TGTGCCAGCAGCCACGGGAGGCACCACAATGAGCAGTTCTTC	CASSHGRHHNEQFF
TRBV24-1	TRBD1	-	TRBJ2-1	TGTGCCACCAGTGACCCCGGGACAGGGGTGAATGAGCAGTTCTTC	CATSDPGTGVNEQFF
TRBV4-2	TRBD1	-	TRBJ1-5	TGTGCCAGCAGCCAACACCAGGGGGCTGGACAGCCCCAGCATTTT	CASSQHQGAGQPQHF
TRBV5-4	TRBD2	few	TRBJ2-1	TGTGCCAGCAGCTTGGGGACTAGCGGGGGTTACAATGAGCAGTTCTTC	CASSLGTSGGYNEQFF
TRBV5-8	-	-	TRBJ2-1	TGTGCCAGCAGCGACTTCACCTACAATGAGCAGTTCTTC	CASSDFTYNEQFF
TRBV18	-	-	TRBJ1-1	TGTGCCAGCTCGCGATCTTGGGAGGTCACTGAAGCTTTCTTT	CASSRSWEVTEAFF
TRBV29-1	TRBD1	once	TRBJ2-3	TGCAGCGCCGGACAGGGGGCTCGCACAGATACGCAGTATTTT	CSAGQGARTDTQYF
TRBV2	-	-	TRBJ1-1	TGTGCCAGCAGTCCGACTATGAGGAGGACTGAAGCTTTCTTT	CASSPTMRRTEAFF
TRBV6-5	TRBD1	-	TRBJ2-7	TGTGCCAGCAAGAGCCGACAGGGGGGCTCCTACGAGCAGTACTTC	CASKSRQGGSYEQYF
TRBV11-3	TRBD2	-	TRBJ2-3	TGTGCCAGCAGCTTTGTAGCGGGGCCTAGCACAGATACGCAGTATTTT	CASSFVAGPSTDTQYF
TRBV6-5	-	-	TRBJ2-1	TGTGCCAGCAGCAGGGAGACTCAGGGGGGCAATGAGCAGTTCTTC	CASSRETQGGNEQFF
TRBV7-9	-	-	TRBJ1-6	TGTGCCAGCAGCTTAGAGCTGGGGGCGACGGCACCCCTCCACTTT	CASSLELGATAPLHF
TRBV5-1	TRBD2	few	TRBJ2-1	TGCGCCAGCAGCTTGTTGGCGGGAGGGAGCAATGAGCAGTTCTTC	CASSLLAGGSNEQFF
TRBV4-1	TRBD1	few	TRBJ1-4	TGCGCCAGCAGCCAGCAGGGGGTATCTAATGAAAAACTGTTTTTT	CASSQQGVSNEKLFF
TRBV6-1	TRBD2	-	TRBJ2-3	TGTGCCAGCAGTGAAGGGGTGCGCCAAGCGGGGGGGTTAACAGATACGCAGTATTTT	CASSEGVRQAGGLTDTQYF
TRBV19	TRBD2	-	TRBJ2-7	TGTGCCAGTAGTATGACTAGCGGGAGCTCCTACGAGCAGTACTTC	CASSMTSGSSYEQYF
TRBV2	TRBD2	-	TRBJ2-7	TGTGCCAGCAGGGTCCTAGCGGGAGGCTACGAGCAGTACTTC	CASRVLAGGYEQYF
TRBV11-2	-	-	TRBJ2-3	TGTGCCAGCAGCTTAAGTCCAGGGGGCACAGATACGCAGTATTTT	CASSLSPGGTDTQYF
TRBV12-5	-	-	TRBJ2-5	TGTGCTAGTGGATACCTACAGGGAGGGAAAGAGACCCAGTACTTC	CASGYLQGGKETQYF
TRBV27	-	-	TRBJ1-5	TGTGCCAGCAGTTCCCATCGGGAGCGTGCCAATCAGCCCCAGCATTTT	CASSSHRERANQPQHF
TRBV7-2	-	-	TRBJ1-6	TGTGCCAGCAGCTCCCTATGGGACACCGGCCGGGCGAATTCACCCCTCCACTTT	CASSSLWDTGRANSPLHF
TRBV2	-	-	TRBJ2-4	TGTGCCAGCAGTGGGGGAGTACTAGCCAAAAACATTCAGTACTTC	CASSGGVLAKNIQYF
TRBV7-6	TRBD2	-	TRBJ2-1	TGTGCCAGCAGCCTAGCGGGAGGTCTCTCCTACAATGAGCAGTTCTTC	CASSLAGGLSYNEQFF
TRBV18	-	-	TRBJ1-1	TGTGCCAGCTCACCGGGACAGAACACTGAAGCTTTCTTT	CASSPGQNTEAFF
TRBV28	TRBD1	once	TRBJ1-6	TGTGCCAGCAGTTCCCAATCGGGACAGGGGTACTATAATTCACCCCTCCACTTT	CASSSQSGQGYYNSPLHF
TRBV18	TRBD2	once	TRBJ2-3	TGTGCCAGCTCACCACCTCTCGGACTAGCGGTTAGCACAGATACGCAGTATTTT	CASSPPLGLAVSTDTQYF
TRBV11-2	TRBD2	-	TRBJ2-7	TGTGCCAGCAGTCGCACTAGCGGGGGGCCTTCCTACGAGCAGTACTTC	CASSRTSGGPSYEQYF
TRBV29-1	-	-	TRBJ1-1	TGCAGCGTTGCCGGGAAACGGATGAACACTGAAGCTTTCTTT	CSVAGKRMNTEAFF
TRBV19	TRBD2	-	TRBJ2-7	TGTGCCAGTAGAGTGGCGGGAGGTCACGAGCAGTACTTC	CASRVAGGHEQYF
TRBV3-1/TRBV3-2	-	-	TRBJ1-2	TGTGCCAGCAGCCATAAGGGACACGGGAACTATGGCTACACCTTC	CASSHKGHGNYGYTF
TRBV4-1	-	-	TRBJ2-1	TGCGCCAGCAGCCCCTCTTTTTACAATGAGCAGTTCTTC	CASSPSFYNEQFF
TRBV6-5	-	-	TRBJ2-2	TGTGCCAGCAGTTACGCCACAAACACCGGGGAGCTGTTTTTT	CASSYATNTGELFF
TRBV9	TRBD2	-	TRBJ2-3	TGTGCCAGCAGCGCCGGGACTAGTAGGTATACGCAGTATTTT	CASSAGTSRYTQYF
TRBV4-1	-	-	TRBJ1-6	TGCGCCAGCAGGGGGGGAGCAGGGCGGGATTCACCCCTCCACTTT	CASRGGAGRDSPLHF
TRBV4-2	TRBD2	-	TRBJ2-3	TGTGCCAGCAGCCAAGTAGCGGGGGGGAACACAGATACGCAGTATTTT	CASSQVAGGNTDTQYF
TRBV15	TRBD2	once	TRBJ2-3	TGTGCCACCAGCAGGGAACCCGGTGTTGCAATGGGACTAGCGGCGATGGGGACAGATACGCAGTATTTT	CATSREPGVAMGLAAMGTDTQYF
TRBV19	-	-	TRBJ1-5	TGTGCCAGTAGTCCGCAGGGCCCGGGGGGCAATCAGCCCCAGCATTTT	CASSPQGPGGNQPQHF
TRBV4-1	TRBD1	-	TRBJ2-5	TGCGCCAGCAGCCAGGCCGACAGGGGGCAAGAGACCCAGTACTTC	CASSQADRGQETQYF
TRBV6-5	-	-	TRBJ1-1	TGTGCCAGCAGTTGGGGGCGCAACGGTGAAGCTTTCTTT	CASSWGRNGEAFF
TRBV19	-	-	TRBJ2-7	TGTGCCAGTCGCACCTCGGGGTACAGCTCCTACGAGCAGTACTTC	CASRTSGYSSYEQYF
TRBV28	-	-	TRBJ1-1	TGTGCCAGCAGTCTCACAGTGAACACTGAAGCTTTCTTT	CASSLTVNTEAFF